A selection of T cell receptor beta chains follows, all from one sample in a study of beta chain features in type 1 diabetes. Clones were read by immunoSEQ multiplex PCR, and TCRdb kept only the in-frame ones, dropping some. This sample has about 900,000 clones, with about a sixth found just once. Sequenced sample: naive CD4+ T cells from blood. The receptors stem from a woman between 18 and 30 years old in good health. The CDR3 runs from the conserved cysteine through the conserved F or W. A D gene is named only where the DNA matches it firmly. Clone size, where shown, is once, few, many, or a class for clones that have expanded.

j_call,v_call,clone_size,d_call,cdr3_aa,cdr3_nt
TRBJ1-2,TRBV7-9,NA,NA,CASGRQTVYGYTF,TGTGCCAGCGGAAGACAGACCGTCTATGGCTACACCTTC
TRBJ2-3,TRBV7-2,NA,TRBD2,CASSSTGTSGGASTDTQYF,TGTGCCAGCAGCTCAACCGGGACTAGCGGGGGGGCCAGCACAGATACGCAGTATTTT
TRBJ2-5,TRBV5-1,few,NA,CASSLDFLNQETQYF,TGCGCCAGCAGCTTGGATTTCTTGAACCAAGAGACCCAGTACTTC
TRBJ2-1,TRBV5-1,NA,NA,CASSLNHEQFF,TGCGCCAGCAGCCTTAATCATGAGCAGTTCTTC
TRBJ2-2,TRBV7-2,few,NA,CASSGGLSATGELFF,TGTGCCAGCAGCGGGGGCTTGAGTGCCACCGGGGAGCTGTTTTTT
TRBJ2-7,TRBV2,NA,NA,CASSEPRTYYEQYF,TGTGCCAGCAGCGAGCCCCGGACATATTACGAGCAGTACTTC
TRBJ1-1,TRBV27,few,NA,CASSSDDQGTYTEAFF,TGTGCCAGCAGTTCCGATGATCAGGGAACCTACACTGAAGCTTTCTTT
TRBJ2-1,TRBV6-5,few,TRBD2,CASSTSGSNEQFF,TGTGCCAGCAGTACTAGCGGGAGCAATGAGCAGTTCTTC
TRBJ2-1,TRBV2,few,NA,CASSEGRNEQFF,TGTGCCAGCAGTGAAGGTCGCAATGAGCAGTTCTTC
TRBJ2-7,TRBV10-3,few,NA,CAIRISEAYEQYF,TGTGCCATCAGAATTTCAGAAGCCTACGAGCAGTACTTC
TRBJ2-2,TRBV7-9,few,TRBD2,CASRLTSLAGGLEELFF,TGTGCCAGCAGACTTACATCACTAGCGGGAGGATTGGAGGAGCTGTTTTTT
TRBJ1-2,TRBV18,NA,NA,CASSPQSMGQVGYTF,TGTGCCAGCTCACCACAGTCGATGGGGCAGGTTGGCTACACCTTC
TRBJ2-1,TRBV19,few,NA,CASSPQGGEQFF,TGTGCCAGTAGTCCACAGGGAGGTGAGCAGTTCTTC
TRBJ2-5,TRBV6-5,NA,NA,CASSYMGGGKETQYF,TGTGCCAGCAGTTATATGGGAGGCGGAAAAGAGACCCAGTACTTC
TRBJ2-1,TRBV11-3,NA,NA,CASSLEGYNEQFF,TGTGCCAGCAGCTTAGAAGGCTACAATGAGCAGTTCTTC
TRBJ2-7,TRBV7-2,NA,NA,CASSLLQGPAYEQYF,TGTGCCAGCAGCTTATTGCAAGGGCCCGCCTACGAGCAGTACTTC
TRBJ1-1,TRBV13,NA,TRBD1,CASSLSGDSEAFF,TGTGCCAGCAGCTTATCGGGGGACAGTGAAGCTTTCTTT
TRBJ2-1,TRBV7-9,few,NA,CASSAWTGQRAEQFF,TGTGCCAGCAGCGCCTGGACTGGCCAACGGGCGGAGCAGTTCTTC
TRBJ2-5,TRBV7-7,NA,TRBD1,CASSSDPARGETQYF,TGTGCTAGCAGCTCCGACCCGGCCAGGGGGGAGACCCAGTACTTC
TRBJ1-2,TRBV20-1,few,TRBD1,CSAGDSYGYTF,TGCAGTGCCGGGGACAGCTATGGCTACACCTTC
TRBJ1-5,TRBV7-2,few,TRBD1,CASSLNSGTGFAETQHF,TGTGCCAGCAGTTTGAATTCCGGGACAGGGTTCGCAGAAACCCAGCATTTT
TRBJ2-2,TRBV9,NA,NA,CASSSHPNTGTGELFF,TGTGCCAGCAGCTCCCATCCCAATACAGGGACCGGGGAGCTGTTTTTT
TRBJ2-5,TRBV6-5,NA,NA,CASSFRAWGETQYF,TGTGCCAGCAGTTTCCGTGCGTGGGGGGAGACCCAGTACTTC
TRBJ1-4,TRBV7-9,few,TRBD1,CASAVHQGDEKLFF,TGTGCCAGCGCGGTCCACCAGGGGGACGAAAAACTGTTTTTT
TRBJ2-7,TRBV15,NA,NA,CATSRDRGTYEQYF,TGTGCCACCAGCAGAGATCGGGGTACCTACGAGCAGTACTTC
TRBJ2-7,TRBV16,NA,NA,CASSQSQVSYEQYF,TGTGCCAGCAGCCAATCTCAGGTCTCCTACGAGCAGTACTTC
TRBJ1-5,TRBV4-3,NA,NA,CASSQDPTLRCRGTDQPQHF,TGCGCCAGCAGCCAAGACCCCACCCTCAGATGTCGGGGTACTGATCAGCCCCAGCATTTT
TRBJ2-7,TRBV18,NA,TRBD2,CASSRASGDTYEQYF,TGTGCCAGCTCACGGGCTAGCGGGGATACCTACGAGCAGTACTTC
TRBJ2-1,TRBV28,once,NA,CASSFSNSYNEQFF,TGTGCCAGCAGTTTTTCTAACTCCTACAATGAGCAGTTCTTC
TRBJ2-5,TRBV18,NA,TRBD1,CASSPSGTGGGETQYF,TGTGCCAGCTCACCATCCGGGACAGGGGGCGGAGAGACCCAGTACTTC
TRBJ2-3,TRBV7-2,NA,NA,CASSLVRQAATDTQYF,TGTGCCAGCAGCTTAGTGAGACAGGCCGCCACAGATACGCAGTATTTT
TRBJ1-3,TRBV28,few,NA,CASRAQVNGNTIYF,TGTGCCAGCAGGGCACAGGTGAACGGGAACACCATATATTTT
TRBJ2-1,TRBV7-2,NA,NA,CASSLVLSDEQFF,TGTGCCAGCAGCTTAGTTCTTAGCGATGAGCAGTTCTTC
TRBJ2-1,TRBV5-1,NA,NA,CASSLESSYNEQFF,TGCGCCAGCAGCCTCGAAAGCTCCTACAATGAGCAGTTCTTC
TRBJ2-4,TRBV4-3,NA,TRBD1,CASSQGTGGGIVKNIQYF,TGCGCCAGCAGCCAAGGGACAGGGGGGGGAATAGTCAAAAACATTCAGTACTTC
TRBJ1-5,TRBV28,NA,NA,CASRGSLKPQHF,TGTGCCAGCAGGGGAAGTTTGAAGCCCCAGCATTTT
TRBJ1-2,TRBV28,NA,NA,CASSLSTDGYTF,TGTGCCAGCAGTTTATCGACAGATGGCTACACCTTC
TRBJ2-5,TRBV6-5,few,NA,CASSSHGGGGQYF,TGTGCCAGCAGTTCCCATGGAGGAGGGGGCCAGTACTTC
TRBJ2-2,TRBV18,NA,NA,CASSNTLDKNTGELFF,TGTGCCAGCTCAAATACACTAGATAAGAACACCGGGGAGCTGTTTTTT
TRBJ1-2,TRBV6-5,few,NA,CASSLPHRESGYTF,TGTGCCAGTTCCCTACCTCACAGGGAGTCTGGCTACACCTTC
TRBJ2-7,TRBV5-1,few,TRBD1,CASSGLGQGVYEQYF,TGCGCCAGCAGCGGACTTGGACAGGGGGTCTACGAGCAGTACTTC
TRBJ2-7,TRBV19,few,NA,CASSQAVSSYEQYF,TGTGCCAGTAGTCAAGCGGTCAGCTCCTACGAGCAGTACTTC
TRBJ2-2,TRBV5-4,NA,NA,CASSLNRGSNTGELFF,TGTGCCAGCAGCTTGAACAGAGGGTCGAACACCGGGGAGCTGTTTTTT
TRBJ2-2,TRBV15,NA,NA,CATSTGGANTGELFF,TGTGCCACCAGCACCGGCGGGGCGAACACCGGGGAGCTGTTTTTT
TRBJ2-5,TRBV18,NA,NA,CASSRRDEGAETQYF,TGTGCCAGCTCACGCCGGGATGAAGGTGCAGAGACCCAGTACTTC
TRBJ2-7,TRBV20-1,NA,NA,CSARSGNEQYF,TGCAGTGCGCGATCAGGGAACGAGCAGTACTTC
TRBJ2-5,TRBV10-1,few,NA,CASSEGGLQETQYF,TGCGCCAGCAGTGAAGGGGGGCTGCAAGAGACCCAGTACTTC
TRBJ1-4,TRBV23-1,NA,NA,CASSPPRPEKLFF,TGCGCCAGCAGTCCCCCAAGACCCGAAAAACTGTTTTTT
TRBJ1-2,TRBV27,few,TRBD1,CASSLTGTGDGYTF,TGTGCCAGCAGTTTAACCGGGACAGGGGATGGCTACACCTTC
TRBJ1-5,TRBV10-2,few,NA,CASGWQSNQPQHF,TGCGCCAGTGGATGGCAGAGCAATCAGCCCCAGCATTTT
TRBJ2-3,TRBV6-1,NA,NA,CASRGSPTDTQYF,TGTGCCAGCAGGGGGAGCCCCACAGATACGCAGTATTTT
TRBJ2-7,TRBV7-2,few,NA,CASSSLRRAGRRYEQYF,TGTGCCAGCAGCTCCCTGCGTCGGGCAGGGAGGAGATACGAGCAGTACTTC
TRBJ2-3,TRBV5-1,NA,NA,CASSPGPGSTDTQYF,TGCGCCAGCAGCCCGGGACCGGGCAGCACAGATACGCAGTATTTT
TRBJ1-1,TRBV5-8,few,NA,CASSLLGFRGNTEAFF,TGTGCCAGCAGCTTGTTAGGGTTCCGGGGCAACACTGAAGCTTTCTTT
TRBJ2-1,TRBV29-1,NA,TRBD2,CSVVPPGTSGRAGYNEQFF,TGCAGCGTTGTCCCTCCCGGGACTAGCGGGAGGGCCGGGTACAATGAGCAGTTCTTC
TRBJ1-4,TRBV6-5,NA,TRBD1,CASSYWTGGQEKLFF,TGTGCCAGCAGTTACTGGACAGGGGGCCAGGAAAAACTGTTTTTT
TRBJ2-3,TRBV5-1,few,TRBD1,CASSLATGGTDTQYF,TGCGCCAGCAGCTTGGCCACAGGGGGCACAGATACGCAGTATTTT